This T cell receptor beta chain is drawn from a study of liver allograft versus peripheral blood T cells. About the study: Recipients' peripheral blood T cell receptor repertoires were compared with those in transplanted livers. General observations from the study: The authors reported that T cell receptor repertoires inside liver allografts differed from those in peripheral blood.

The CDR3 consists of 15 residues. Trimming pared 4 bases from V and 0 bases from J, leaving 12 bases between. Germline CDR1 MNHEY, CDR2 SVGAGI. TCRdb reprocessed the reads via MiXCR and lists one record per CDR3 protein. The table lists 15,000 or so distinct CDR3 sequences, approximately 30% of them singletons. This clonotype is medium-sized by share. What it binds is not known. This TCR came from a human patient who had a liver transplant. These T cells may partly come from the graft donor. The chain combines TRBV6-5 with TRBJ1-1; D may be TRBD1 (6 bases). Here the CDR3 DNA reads TGTGCCAGCAGTTCCTTGACAGGACTGAACACTGAAGCTTTCTTT. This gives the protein CASSSLTGLNTEAFF.